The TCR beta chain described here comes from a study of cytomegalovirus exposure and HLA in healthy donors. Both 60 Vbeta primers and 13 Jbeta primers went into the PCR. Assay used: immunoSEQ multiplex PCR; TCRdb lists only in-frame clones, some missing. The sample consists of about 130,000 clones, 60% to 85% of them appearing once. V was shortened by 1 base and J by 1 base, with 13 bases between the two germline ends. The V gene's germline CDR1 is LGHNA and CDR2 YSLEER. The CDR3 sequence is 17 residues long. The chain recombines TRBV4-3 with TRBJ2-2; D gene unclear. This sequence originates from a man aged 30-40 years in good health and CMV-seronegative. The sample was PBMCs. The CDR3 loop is CASSQAAKRRNTGELFF. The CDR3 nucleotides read TGCGCCAGCAGCCAAGCGGCGAAGCGCAGGAACACCGGGGAGCTGTTTTTT.